Listed below are T cell receptor beta chains from one sample, sequenced in a study of T cell responses to AZD1222 COVID-19 vaccine. TCRdb's table, derived via immunoSEQ multiplex PCR, lists solely in-frame clones and lacks some. The sample records some 120,000 clones, about nine tenths being singletons. The source was peripheral blood, collected on day 0 of AZD1222 vaccination. The source of these receptors is an adult in good health. Each CDR3 is given with its conserved first and last residue. Each record gives: clone size, J gene, D gene, V gene, CDR3 protein, CDR3 DNA. A D gene is named only where the DNA matches it firmly. The size entry is marked missing in some rows and otherwise reads once, few, many or a size class.

size: NA
J: TRBJ2-5
D: TRBD1
V: TRBV19
CDR3: CASRAPSAGGRETQYF
DNA: TGTGCCAGTAGGGCCCCTTCGGCAGGGGGCCGAGAGACCCAGTACTTC

size: NA
J: TRBJ1-1
D: TRBD1
V: TRBV11-3
CDR3: CASSLDGTGLTEAFF
DNA: TGTGCCAGCAGCTTAGATGGGACAGGGTTGACTGAAGCTTTCTTT

size: NA
J: TRBJ2-7
D: NA
V: TRBV7-6
CDR3: CASSSMIRGNSYEQYF
DNA: TGTGCCAGCAGCTCAATGATTCGTGGGAACTCCTACGAGCAGTACTTC

size: NA
J: TRBJ2-1
D: NA
V: TRBV3-1/TRBV3-2
CDR3: CASSQAWTYYNEQFF
DNA: TGTGCCAGCAGCCAAGCCTGGACGTACTACAATGAGCAGTTCTTC

size: NA
J: TRBJ1-2
D: TRBD1
V: TRBV28
CDR3: CASSLLTGVKINYGYTF
DNA: TGTGCCAGCAGTTTACTTACAGGGGTAAAAATTAACTATGGCTACACCTTC

size: once
J: TRBJ1-4
D: NA
V: TRBV5-4
CDR3: CASSLGSNEKLFF
DNA: TGTGCCAGCAGCCTGGGATCTAATGAAAAACTGTTTTTT

size: NA
J: TRBJ1-1
D: NA
V: TRBV7-2
CDR3: CASSTGPTQGAFF
DNA: TGTGCCAGCAGCACCGGGCCCACCCAAGGCGCTTTCTTT

size: NA
J: TRBJ2-3
D: NA
V: TRBV12-3/TRBV12-4
CDR3: CASSLSFQKQYF
DNA: TGTGCCAGCAGTTTAAGTTTCCAGAAGCAGTATTTT

size: NA
J: TRBJ2-7
D: NA
V: TRBV5-1
CDR3: CASSLDPSSYEQYF
DNA: TGCGCCAGCAGCTTGGACCCGAGCTCCTACGAGCAGTACTTC

size: NA
J: TRBJ1-5
D: NA
V: TRBV5-5
CDR3: CASSLAVPGTLSNQPQHF
DNA: TGTGCCAGCAGCTTGGCCGTGCCCGGGACACTTAGCAATCAGCCCCAGCATTTT

size: NA
J: TRBJ1-2
D: NA
V: TRBV19
CDR3: CASSIELHRNYGYTF
DNA: TGTGCCAGTAGTATAGAATTGCACAGAAACTATGGCTACACCTTC

size: NA
J: TRBJ2-3
D: NA
V: TRBV5-1
CDR3: CASSFQGAKGDTQYF
DNA: TGCGCCAGCAGCTTCCAGGGCGCGAAGGGGGATACGCAGTATTTT

size: NA
J: TRBJ1-2
D: TRBD1
V: TRBV6-1
CDR3: CASSELDRNYGYTF
DNA: TGTGCCAGCAGTGAATTGGACAGGAACTATGGCTACACCTTC

size: NA
J: TRBJ2-5
D: NA
V: TRBV6-2/TRBV6-3
CDR3: CASSLYTDQETQYF
DNA: TGTGCCAGCAGTTTGTACACGGACCAAGAGACCCAGTACTTC

size: NA
J: TRBJ1-1
D: TRBD1
V: TRBV6-5
CDR3: CASSYPGQGGTEAFF
DNA: TGTGCCAGCAGTTACCCGGGACAGGGGGGTACTGAAGCTTTCTTT

size: NA
J: TRBJ1-4
D: NA
V: TRBV28
CDR3: CASLDWNEKLFF
DNA: TGTGCCAGCTTAGACTGGAATGAAAAACTGTTTTTT

size: NA
J: TRBJ2-1
D: TRBD1
V: TRBV27
CDR3: CASSFRGHGNEQFF
DNA: TGTGCCAGCAGTTTCAGGGGGCACGGAAATGAGCAGTTCTTC

size: NA
J: TRBJ2-7
D: TRBD1
V: TRBV5-1
CDR3: CASSSGQHRYEQYF
DNA: TGCGCCAGCAGCTCGGGACAGCACCGCTACGAGCAGTACTTC

size: NA
J: TRBJ1-5
D: NA
V: TRBV18
CDR3: CASSPGGINQPQHF
DNA: TGTGCCAGCTCACCTGGAGGGATCAATCAGCCCCAGCATTTT

size: NA
J: TRBJ2-7
D: NA
V: TRBV4-2
CDR3: CASSQVRGTFYEQYF
DNA: TGTGCCAGCAGCCAAGTTCGGGGGACCTTTTACGAGCAGTACTTC

size: NA
J: TRBJ2-1
D: NA
V: TRBV28
CDR3: CASSLLQGEQFF
DNA: TGTGCCAGCAGTTTACTACAGGGTGAGCAGTTCTTC

size: few
J: TRBJ1-6
D: TRBD1
V: TRBV28
CDR3: CASSLPPGQVAGLNSPLHF
DNA: TGTGCCAGCAGTTTACCCCCGGGACAGGTGGCGGGGTTAAATTCACCCCTCCACTTT

size: NA
J: TRBJ2-1
D: TRBD2
V: TRBV5-1
CDR3: CASSLEASGRWYYNEQFF
DNA: TGCGCCAGCAGCTTGGAGGCTAGCGGGAGGTGGTATTACAATGAGCAGTTCTTC

size: NA
J: TRBJ2-3
D: TRBD1
V: TRBV4-2
CDR3: CASSQGTVPDTQYF
DNA: TGTGCCAGCAGCCAGGGGACAGTTCCAGATACGCAGTATTTT

size: few
J: TRBJ2-5
D: TRBD2
V: TRBV7-9
CDR3: CASSRLAQETQYF
DNA: TGTGCCAGCAGCCGACTAGCCCAAGAGACCCAGTACTTC

size: NA
J: TRBJ2-4
D: NA
V: TRBV3-1/TRBV3-2
CDR3: CASRGGLVKNIQYF
DNA: TGTGCCAGCAGGGGTGGACTTGTCAAAAACATTCAGTACTTC

size: NA
J: TRBJ1-2
D: NA
V: TRBV18
CDR3: CASSHPGLYYGYTF
DNA: TGTGCCAGCTCACATCCGGGACTGTACTATGGCTACACCTTC

size: NA
J: TRBJ2-3
D: TRBD2
V: TRBV29-1
CDR3: CSVVAGAGFTDTQYF
DNA: TGCAGCGTAGTAGCGGGCGCCGGATTCACAGATACGCAGTATTTT

size: NA
J: TRBJ1-5
D: NA
V: TRBV5-6
CDR3: CASTTRSGRNQPQHF
DNA: TGTGCCAGCACCACGAGGAGCGGGCGCAATCAGCCCCAGCATTTT

size: NA
J: TRBJ1-5
D: NA
V: TRBV3-1/TRBV3-2
CDR3: CASSQDRGQPQHF
DNA: TGTGCCAGCAGCCAAGATCGAGGGCAGCCCCAGCATTTT

size: once
J: TRBJ2-7
D: TRBD1
V: TRBV5-5
CDR3: CASSRRGQGFYEQYF
DNA: TGTGCCAGCAGCCGTAGGGGACAGGGGTTTTACGAGCAGTACTTC

size: NA
J: TRBJ2-3
D: NA
V: TRBV15
CDR3: CATSREGVEADTQYF
DNA: TGTGCCACCAGCAGAGAGGGGGTAGAAGCAGATACGCAGTATTTT

size: once
J: TRBJ2-5
D: TRBD1
V: TRBV10-3
CDR3: CAISEPDRGTQETQYF
DNA: TGTGCCATCAGTGAGCCCGACAGGGGAACCCAAGAGACCCAGTACTTC

size: NA
J: TRBJ2-1
D: NA
V: TRBV16
CDR3: CASTLGRNNEQFF
DNA: TGTGCCAGCACCCTGGGACGGAACAATGAGCAGTTCTTC

size: NA
J: TRBJ2-3
D: TRBD2
V: TRBV7-8
CDR3: CASVLAGAYGDTQYF
DNA: TGTGCCAGCGTGCTAGCGGGAGCATATGGAGATACGCAGTATTTT

size: once
J: TRBJ2-3
D: TRBD1
V: TRBV5-4
CDR3: CASSLGGTGTQYF
DNA: TGTGCCAGCAGCCTAGGAGGGACAGGGACGCAGTATTTT

size: NA
J: TRBJ1-6
D: TRBD1
V: TRBV7-6
CDR3: CASSLTPPRQGSSYNSPLHF
DNA: TGTGCCAGCAGCTTAACCCCCCCCCGACAGGGGAGCTCCTATAATTCACCCCTCCACTTT

size: NA
J: TRBJ2-5
D: NA
V: TRBV9
CDR3: CASSGKGHQETQYF
DNA: TGTGCCAGCAGCGGCAAGGGACACCAAGAGACCCAGTACTTC

size: once
J: TRBJ2-7
D: NA
V: TRBV28
CDR3: CASSIAARRYEQYF
DNA: TGTGCCAGCAGTATTGCGGCCCGGCGCTACGAGCAGTACTTC